These 12 T cell receptor beta chains share one sample of origin, sequenced in a study of blood T cells in healthy people across ages. A second PCR of roughly 6 to 12 cycles used a sample-barcoded 5' primer and a J-beta primer mix. MiXCR, run by TCRdb on the 5' RACE reads, gives a single entry per CDR3 protein. The sample gives about 940,000 distinct CDR3 sequences, roughly 52% of which show up once; about an eighth is in the top ten. Input material: blood. The source is a man aged 25-45 years in good health.

In the case of this clonotype: Its ends do not fully match the called genes, so a read error is possible. This chain uses TRBV12-3 or TRBV12-4 with TRBJ2-6; D remains unclear. The CDR3 is 14 amino acids. Here the CDR3 reads CVSSLASGANVLTF. The CDR3 DNA follows: TGTGTCAGCAGTTTAGCTTCTGGGGCCAACGTCCTGACTTTC.

The chain employs TRBV27 and TRBJ1-1, with 7 positions matching TRBD1. The CDR3 spans 11 residues. From germline, CDR1 is MNHEY and CDR2 SMNVEV (reference sequence). V shed 5 bases and J 10 bases; nucleotides not matched to a gene: 4. The CDR3 DNA follows: TGTGCCAGCAGTCGTACAGGGGTAGCTTTCTTT. Residues: CASSRTGVAFF.

This chain links TRBV29-1 with TRBJ1-1; unclear D gene. The CDR3 spans 13 residues. Trimming removed 3 bases from V and 0 bases from J, with 8 bases in between. Germline V gene data show CDR1 as SQVTM and CDR2 as ANQGSEA. The CDR3 region is CSVESGMNTEAFF. The CDR3 bases are TGCAGCGTTGAGTCGGGAATGAACACTGAAGCTTTCTTT.

This clonotype was counted a few times. V usage is TRBV10-3 and J usage is TRBJ2-7, with a weak D call TRBD1 (6 bases). Germline V gene sequence: CDR1 ENHRY, CDR2 SYGVKD. Trimming removed 1 base from V and 1 base from J, with 11 bases in between. The CDR3 length is 15 residues. CDR3 region: CAISEYGQLSYEQYF. The CDR3 DNA reads TGTGCCATCAGTGAGTACGGACAGCTTTCCTACGAGCAGTACTTC.

The chain links TRBV6-4 to TRBJ1-4; D ambiguous. V was trimmed by 6 bases and J by 8 bases, leaving 13 bases between them. Looked up from germline, CDR1 is MRHNA and CDR2 is SNTAGT. The CDR3 extends over 13 amino acids. The CDR3 nucleotides are TGTGCCAGCAGGGGCCCCAGTTCGGAAAAACTGTTTTTT. This sequence encodes CASRGPSSEKLFF.

Comments on this clonotype: A read error may produce the germline difference seen at one junction end. The V call is TRBV7-9, the J call TRBJ2-3; D unresolved. The germline V gene encodes CDR1 SEHNR and CDR2 FQNEAQ (reference sequence). CDR3 size: 14 residues. The CDR3 loop reads CASSLVAAPDAQYF. The CDR3 DNA reads TGCGCCAGCAGCTTAGTTGCGGCCCCAGATGCGCAGTATTTT. Full variable domain (outside the CDR3, taken from reference TRBV7-9 and TRBJ2-3): DTGVSQNPRHKITKRGQNVTFRCDPISEHNRLYWYRQTLGQGPEFLTYFQNEAQLEKSRLLSDRFSAERPKGSFSTLEIQRTEQGDSAMYLCASSLVAAPDAQYFGPGTRLTVL.

The chain uses TRBV20-1 and TRBJ2-3; TRBD1 aligns across 7 bases. Trimming at V came to 5 bases and at J to 9 bases, leaving 20 bases not matched to a gene. The CDR3 is made up of 16 amino acids. CDR1 and CDR2 from the germline V gene are DFQATT and SNEGSKA (reference sequence). The CDR3 loop reads CSAFRQGERLVETQYF. DNA of the CDR3: TGCAGTGCTTTTCGTCAGGGGGAGCGGCTGGTTGAAACGCAGTATTTT.

On this clonotype: One end of the junction does not line up with germline, which may come from a read error. The chain combines TRBV29-1 with TRBJ1-2; D perhaps matches TRBD1 (5 bases). This CDR3 region has 11 residues. The germline V gene encodes CDR1 SQVTM and CDR2 ANQGSEA. CDR3 sequence (DNA): TGCAGCGTGACAGCTAACTATGGCTACGCCTTC. As protein: CSVTANYGYAF.

This clonotype was seen a handful of times. Written as DNA, the CDR3 is TGTGCCAGCAGCCAAGGGGGGGGACTTCCATACGAGCAGTACTTC. Translated, it gives CASSQGGGLPYEQYF. The chain employs TRBV4-2 and TRBJ2-7; 7 positions match TRBD2. Germline V gene lookup returns CDR1 LGHNA and CDR2 YNFKEQ. Germline trimming cut 1 base from V and 4 bases from J; bases unmatched to any gene: 7. The CDR3 length is 15 residues.

The chain uses TRBV10-3 and TRBJ1-4; D is unclear. V dropped 0 bases and J dropped 8 bases, with 13 bases sitting between them. Germline V gene data show CDR1 as ENHRY and CDR2 as SYGVKD. The CDR3 consists of 15 residues. The CDR3 spells CAISESTPGGEKLFF. The CDR3 DNA is TGTGCCATCAGTGAGTCGACGCCCGGAGGCGAAAAACTGTTTTTT.

Details on this clonotype: An end of the junction differs from the germline gene, which may be a read error. The chain uses TRBV2 and TRBJ1-4; 7 bases map to TRBD1. CDR3 size: 16 residues. Germline lookup yields CDR1 SNHLY and CDR2 FYNNEI. As DNA, the CDR3 is TGTACCAGCAGTTACCGGGACAGAGCAACTAATGAAAAACTGTTTTTT. Translating gives CTSSYRDRATNEKLFF. The full variable domain, completed using reference TRBV2 and TRBJ1-4, is EPEVTQTPSHQVTQMGQEVILRCVPISNHLYFYWYRQILGQKVEFLVSFYNNEISEKSEIFDDQFSVERPDGSNFTLKIRSTKLEDSAMYFCTSSYRDRATNEKLFFGSGTQLSVL.

The chain is built from TRBV20-1 and TRBJ1-4, with 8 bases aligning to TRBD1. The CDR3 is made up of 15 amino acids. Germline values: CDR1 DFQATT, CDR2 SNEGSKA (reference sequence). J gave up 8 bases and V 0 bases, and 8 bases lay outside the gene matches. CDR3 in DNA: TGCAGTGCTAGAGATCAAGGACAGGGAGGGGAAAAACTGTTTTTT. This encodes CSARDQGQGGEKLFF.